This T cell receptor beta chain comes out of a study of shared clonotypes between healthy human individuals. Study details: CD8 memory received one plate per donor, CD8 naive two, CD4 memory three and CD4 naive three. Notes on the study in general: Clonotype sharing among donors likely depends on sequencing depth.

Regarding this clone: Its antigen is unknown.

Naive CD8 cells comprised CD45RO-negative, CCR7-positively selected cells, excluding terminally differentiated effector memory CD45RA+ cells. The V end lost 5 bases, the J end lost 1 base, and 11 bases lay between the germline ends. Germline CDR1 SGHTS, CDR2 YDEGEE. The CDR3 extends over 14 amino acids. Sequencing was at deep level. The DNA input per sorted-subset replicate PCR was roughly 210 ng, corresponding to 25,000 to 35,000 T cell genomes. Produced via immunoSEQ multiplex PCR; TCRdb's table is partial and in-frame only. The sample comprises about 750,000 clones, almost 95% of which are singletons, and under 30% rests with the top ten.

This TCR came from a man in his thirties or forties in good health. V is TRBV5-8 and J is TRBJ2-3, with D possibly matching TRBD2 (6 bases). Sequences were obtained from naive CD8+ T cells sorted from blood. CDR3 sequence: CASSSGVGTDTQYF. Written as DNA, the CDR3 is TGTGCCAGCAGTTCGGGAGTGGGCACAGATACGCAGTATTTT.